The next 18 T cell receptor beta chains were all read from a single sample in a study of CD8 T cells in ankylosing spondylitis. TCRdb recomputed calls from the 5' RACE reads with MiXCR, one row per CDR3 protein. Seen here are under 250,000 distinct CDR3 sequences, about 10% observed once, and the top ten hold 6% to 7.5%. The specimen sequenced was blood, either unsorted or a sorted T cell fraction (not recorded which). The source is a male donor with ankylosing spondylitis or in good health (not recorded which).

The table lists this clonotype with a few counts. In DNA, the CDR3 is TGCGCCAGCAGCTTGGGGGTAAGCGGGAGGGCCGGGAATGAGCAGTTCTTC. It is translated as CASSLGVSGRAGNEQFF. The J gene is TRBJ2-1, the V gene TRBV5-1, with 10 positions matching TRBD2. Germline V gives CDR1 SGHRS, CDR2 YFSETQ. After removal of 0 bases from V and 7 bases from J, the junction contained 10 bases not matched to a gene. The CDR3 consists of 17 residues.

This clonotype was counted ten times or more. The V and J genes are TRBV7-8 and TRBJ2-4; TRBD1 is a possible D gene (6 bases). CDR1 and CDR2 from the germline V gene are SGHVS and FQNEAQ. Trimming stripped 1 base from V and 0 bases from J, with 19 bases between. The CDR3 extends over 19 amino acids. DNA of the CDR3: TGTGCCAGCAGCTTAGGGGGGCGCCGATCCCATTTAGCCAAAAACATTCAGTACTTC. Translated: CASSLGGRRSHLAKNIQYF.

In its sample, this clonotype was seen many times. The chain links TRBV6-4 to TRBJ1-2, with TRBD1 as a possible D gene (6 bases). Trimming pared 0 bases from V and 5 bases from J, leaving 16 bases between. This CDR3 region has 16 residues. CDR1 and CDR2 from the germline V gene are MRHNA and SNTAGT. CDR3 residues: CASSDSTGLSPYGYTF. CDR3 coding DNA: TGTGCCAGCAGTGACTCAACAGGGTTGAGTCCATATGGCTACACCTTC.

This clonotype was seen repeatedly, ten times or more. V is TRBV4-1 and J is TRBJ2-3, with TRBD1 identical over 9 bases. The CDR3 totals 15 residues. Germline CDR1 MGHRA, CDR2 YSYEKL. Unmatched junction bases numbered 10, after V lost 6 bases and J lost 6 bases. This chain's CDR3 is CASRRGTGSPDTQYF. As DNA, the CDR3 is TGCGCCAGCAGACGAGGGACAGGGAGCCCGGATACGCAGTATTTT.

Details on this clonotype: Germline and junction disagree at one end, which may indicate a read error. The chain has TRBV3-1 and TRBJ2-1; D might be TRBD2 (5 bases). CDR1 is LGHDT and CDR2 is YNNKEL in the germline V gene (reference sequence). The CDR3 covers 16 residues. Here the CDR3 DNA reads TGTGCCAGCAGCCAAGGTGACGCTAGCTCCTACAATCAGCAGTTCTTC. Translated: CASSQGDASSYNQQFF.

This clonotype has at least ten counts. The genes are TRBV7-6 and TRBJ1-5; D gene ambiguous. The CDR3 contains 14 residues. Germline CDR1 is SGHVS and CDR2 is FNYEAQ. Trimming removed 5 bases from V and 2 bases from J, with 10 bases in between. The CDR3: CASSAWPRNQPQHF. DNA of the CDR3: TGTGCCAGCAGCGCGTGGCCCCGCAATCAGCCCCAGCATTTT.

The table lists this clonotype with many counts. The chain couples TRBV7-2 to TRBJ2-7; 12 nucleotides match TRBD2. The CDR3 has 17 residues. V was pared by 2 bases and J by 1 base, with 6 bases of the junction left unmatched. In germline, CDR1 is SGHTA, CDR2 FQGNSA. CDR3 in DNA: TGTGCCAGCAGCTTAAGCCTAGCGGGGGGGCTTTCCTACGAGCAGTACTTC. Translating gives CASSLSLAGGLSYEQYF.

This clonotype was seen many times. The genes are TRBV20-1 and TRBJ2-1; D unclear. The CDR3 covers 14 residues. The ends were cut back, 0 bases at V and 3 bases at J, with 9 bases in the middle. CDR1 DFQATT and CDR2 SNEGSKA come from the germline V gene (reference sequence). The CDR3 DNA is TGCAGTGCTAGAGATATGGTCGTCTACAATGAGCAGTTCTTC. It codes for CSARDMVVYNEQFF.

This clonotype came up many times. The chain couples TRBV6-1 to TRBJ2-3, with no clear D. Looked up from germline, CDR1 is MNHNS and CDR2 is SASEGT. CDR3 length: 14 residues. The V gene lost 0 bases and the J gene lost 10 bases, with 14 bases spanning the gap. The CDR3 DNA is TGTGCCAGCAGTGAAGCTGACGACCGGGTAGCGCAGTATTTT. This encodes CASSEADDRVAQYF.

The gene calls are TRBV7-9 and TRBJ1-5, with D unresolved. This CDR3 region has 12 residues. Germline V lookup: CDR1 SEHNR, CDR2 FQNEAQ (reference sequence). V lost 1 base and J 5 bases, leaving 3 bases between the germline ends. CDR3 protein: CASSLEDQPQHF. The CDR3 region has the DNA TGTGCCAGCAGCTTAGAGGATCAGCCCCAGCATTTT.

The sample holds a few counts of this clonotype. The J gene is TRBJ2-2, the V gene TRBV19, with 7 bases aligning to TRBD2. Germline V gives CDR1 LNHDA, CDR2 SQIVND (reference sequence). The CDR3 has 16 amino acids. V shed 4 bases and J 1 base; nucleotides not matched to a gene: 6. CDR3 in amino acids: CASSNRGRRNTGELFF. CDR3 nucleotides: TGTGCCAGTAGTAATCGCGGGAGAAGGAACACCGGGGAGCTGTTTTTT.

The table lists this clonotype with a few counts. V gene TRBV27 combines with J gene TRBJ2-3, with D possibly TRBD2 on 5 matching bases. This CDR3 is 15 amino acids long. Germline V lookup: CDR1 MNHEY, CDR2 SMNVEV (reference sequence). Between the trimmed V and J ends, which lost 4 bases and 1 base, there was a span of 12 bases. The CDR3 DNA is TGTGCCAGCAGTTCCCGCGGTAGCGGCACAGATACGCAGTATTTT. Translated: CASSSRGSGTDTQYF.

There are many counts of this clonotype. The J gene is TRBJ2-2, the V gene TRBV10-3, with a weak D call TRBD1 (6 bases). V was pared by 7 bases and J by 2 bases, with 11 bases between. Germline assignment: CDR1 ENHRY and CDR2 SYGVKD. The CDR3 runs 14 residues. CDR3 region: CAITRTENTGELFF. In nucleotides, the CDR3 is TGTGCCATCACTCGGACAGAAAACACCGGGGAGCTGTTTTTT.

This clonotype was picked up many times. This chain connects TRBV7-3 to TRBJ2-3; the D gene is possibly TRBD2 (5 bases). Trimming cost V 2 bases and J 4 bases, with 10 bases left between them. The germline V gene encodes CDR1 SGHTA and CDR2 FQGTGA. This CDR3 region has 14 residues. The CDR3 DNA follows: TGTGCCAGCAGCTTACTGGGAGCCGCAGATACGCAGTATTTT. This encodes CASSLLGAADTQYF.

This clonotype has ten or more counts. This chain links TRBV11-2 with TRBJ2-1; tentative D call: TRBD2 (6 bases). This CDR3 comprises 13 residues. CDR1 and CDR2 from the germline V gene are SGHAT and FQNNGV. V lost 6 bases and J 10 bases, leaving 16 bases between the germline ends. CDR3 nucleotide sequence: TGTGCCAGCAGAAGTACTAGCCGGCGGGAGCAGTTCTTC. This gives the protein CASRSTSRREQFF. Drawing the rest from reference TRBV11-2 and TRBJ2-1, the complete variable domain is EAGVAQSPRYKIIEKRQSVAFWCNPISGHATLYWYQQILGQGPKLLIQFQNNGVVDDSQLPKDRFSAERLKGVDSTLKIQPAKLEDSAVYLCASRSTSRREQFFGPGTRLTVL.

This clonotype appeared many times. The chain joins TRBV29-1 to TRBJ1-6, with D possibly matching TRBD1 (5 bases). The V end lost 8 bases, the J end lost 10 bases, and 27 bases lay between the germline ends. Germline V gene lookup returns CDR1 SQVTM and CDR2 ANQGSEA. This CDR3 comprises 16 residues. The CDR3 is CSFHPSSGLVPSPLHF. CDR3 in DNA: TGCAGCTTCCATCCAAGCTCGGGACTCGTCCCCTCACCCCTCCACTTT.

The chain links TRBV7-9 to TRBJ1-1; no firm D call. Germline assignment: CDR1 SEHNR and CDR2 FQNEAQ (reference sequence). Trimming took 5 bases from V and 5 from J, leaving 15 bases between them. The CDR3 length is 14 residues. CDR3 sequence reads: CASSLHTVYTEAFF. CDR3 nucleotides: TGTGCCAGCAGCCTGCACACCGTTTATACTGAAGCTTTCTTT.

The table lists this clonotype with many counts. V usage is TRBV5-1 and J usage is TRBJ2-4; perhaps TRBD2 as D (5 bases). Germline V gene lookup returns CDR1 SGHRS and CDR2 YFSETQ. The CDR3 totals 16 residues. V dropped 4 bases and J dropped 3 bases, with 17 bases sitting between them. DNA of the CDR3: TGCGCCAGCAGCCCGACATCAGCGCGGGTCAAAAACATTCAGTACTTC. Translating gives CASSPTSARVKNIQYF.